This TCR beta chain is from a study of T cell responses to AZD1222 COVID-19 vaccine listed by TCRdb under 2021. General notes on the study: AZD1222 recipients whose second dose came at about 4 weeks and those whose second dose came at about 12 weeks were combined into one group, since spike-specific TCR depth and breadth did not differ between the two schedules. A total of 233 trial participants underwent TCR sequencing, of whom nearly 210 received two doses of AZD1222 and approximately 25 received two doses of the MenACWY control vaccine. Trial participants were enrolled by age into 18-55, 56-69 and 70-plus year subgroups, with about 150, 27 and 61 TCR-sequenced participants respectively.

The time point tag for this specimen amounts to: baseline before first vaccination. Vaccinee samples were obtained from the UK trials COV001 and COV002, which included a single-blind randomized controlled phase 2/3 trial of AZD1222 (ChAdOx1 nCoV-19) in healthy adults. For TCRbeta chain sequencing, PBMC samples were collected from trial participants at day 0 and at day 28 after the second dose. General findings and caveats noted by the study authors: Participants were mostly white British and included more females than males, and it was suggested by the authors that clonal diversity may have been underestimated. CD4 TCRs associated with the vaccine covered the entire spike protein, and the dominant responses were in regions 160-218 and 743-854. Conclusions about previously exposed vaccinees are limited because only six or seven AZD1222 recipients were SARS-CoV-2 seropositive at baseline. Nearly half of unique spike-specific TCRs reportedly recognized epitopes outside regions mutated in the B.1.351 and B.1.1.7 variants. After two AZD1222 doses, spike-specific TCR breadth and depth were significantly higher than at day 0 and than in MenACWY recipients. No day 14 peak-response samples were available, so repertoires were characterized only after the peak T cell response. In the small 56-69-year group, the increase in depth fell short of significance, most likely because of low power.

The CDR3 regions of human TCRbeta chains were analyzed by immunosequencing. The authors processed their data as follows. TCRs in the repertoires were matched against a reference library of SARS-CoV-2-specific TCRs that had been generated with the MIRA antigen-specificity platform. Breadth was defined as the fraction of unique TCRs that were SARS-CoV-2-associated, and depth was defined as the fraction of total T cells that were SARS-CoV-2-associated. Using the MIRA data, each spike-specific TCR was assigned both to the spike region to which the TCR was reactive and to a CD4 or CD8 class. Log10-transformed breadth and depth values were compared by one-way ANOVA with Sidak's multiple comparisons tests. TCRdb carries this immuneACCESS record with in-frame sequences only. Its versions omit some clonotypes, under half of them owing to an unresolved V gene in the studies checked, with the rest unexplained. V, J and clone size are taken as reported in that table, and D and trimming were inferred from the DNA itself. The table for this sample lists roughly 120,000 clones; around 90% of them were counted only once. 8.4% of the sample is held by the ten biggest clonotypes.

In the germline V gene (reference sequence), CDR1 corresponds to WNHNN and CDR2 to SYGVQD. The CDR3 spans 17 residues, from the cysteine through the phenylalanine. Only CDR3 DNA is held: 51 bases, read in frame from base 1. Here V drops 10 bases and J drops 7 bases, and the junction holds 14 bases not matched to any gene. This clone was detected once. Its antigen remains unidentified. No base-level quality is on record; no much larger clone is a single base apart. Sequencing used peripheral blood, obtained on day 0 of AZD1222 vaccination. Recombination joined TRBV10-1 with TRBJ2-1, with 15 middle bases fitting TRBD2. This TCR was recovered from an adult in good health. The CDR3 region: CATQGPTGLAGGNEQFF. The sequenced DNA is TGCGCCACCCAGGGACCGACGGGACTAGCGGGGGGAAATGAGCAGTTCTTC.